What follows are 7 T cell receptor beta chains derived from one specimen sequenced in a study of blood T cell repertoires in COVID-19. Method: immunoSEQ multiplex PCR; TCRdb's copy keeps in-frame clones and lacks some. In the table there are about 78,000 clones, more than 75% of which are singletons. The sequencing input was peripheral blood. These receptors came from a man aged 45 to 65 with active or convalescent COVID-19.

The V and J genes are TRBV11-2 and TRBJ2-5, with D tentatively TRBD2 (6 bases). The CDR3 is 14 residues long. CDR1 and CDR2 from the germline V gene are SGHAT and FQNNGV. V shed 1 base and J shed 7 bases, with 13 bases lying between them. For the CDR3, the DNA is TGTGCCAGCAGCTTAGTAGCGGATGGGGGGACCCAGTACTTC. Its translation is CASSLVADGGTQYF.

The chain joins TRBV5-1 to TRBJ2-2; 9 nucleotides align to TRBD1. Trimming cost V 0 bases and J 4 bases; bases outside gene matches: 4. This CDR3 region has 16 residues. CDR1 is SGHRS, CDR2 YFSETQ, per germline. The chain's CDR3 is CASSLAQDRGTGELFF. In DNA, the CDR3 is TGCGCCAGCAGCTTGGCCCAGGACAGGGGCACCGGGGAGCTGTTTTTT.

In DNA, the CDR3 is TGTGCCAGCAGTGCCCCACAGTCTGAAGCTTTCTTT. Translating it yields CASSAPQSEAFF. J is TRBJ1-1 and V is TRBV2; D is uncertain. The CDR3 is made up of 12 amino acids. Trimming took off 4 bases at V and 6 bases at J, with 9 bases between the two ends. Germline CDR1 reads SNHLY; CDR2 reads FYNNEI.

The V call is TRBV29-1, the J call TRBJ1-1; D is ambiguous. The CDR3 covers 18 residues. Between the trimmed V and J ends, which lost 1 base and 4 bases, there was a span of 25 bases. CDR1 is SQVTM and CDR2 is ANQGSEA in the germline V gene. CDR3 in DNA: TGCAGCGTTGAAGTCCCCACCGAGAGAGGGATCTGGCTCACTGAAGCTTTCTTT. Protein: CSVEVPTERGIWLTEAFF. The variable domain in full, completed from reference TRBV29-1 and TRBJ1-1, reads SAVISQKPSRDICQRGTSLTIQCQVDSQVTMMFWYRQQPGQSLTLIATANQGSEATYESGFVIDKFPISRPNLTFSTLTVSNMSPEDSSIYLCSVEVPTERGIWLTEAFFGQGTRLTVV.

The V call is TRBV24-1, the J call TRBJ2-5, with D possibly being TRBD1 (5 bases). The germline gives CDR1 KGHDR, CDR2 SFDVKD. The CDR3 spans 14 residues. Deletions cut 3 bases from V and 4 bases from J, with 11 bases between. The CDR3 sequence: CATSDPPRGETQYF. The CDR3 nucleotides are TGTGCCACCAGTGATCCCCCAAGGGGAGAGACCCAGTACTTC.

V gene TRBV14 combines with J gene TRBJ2-1; D might be TRBD1 (6 bases). The germline V gene has CDR1 SGHDN and CDR2 FVKESK. Between the trimmed V and J ends, which lost 3 bases and 9 bases, there was a span of 12 bases. The CDR3 contains 13 residues. The CDR3 nucleotides are TGTGCCAGCAGCCAGTCTCCAGGGGTTGAGCAGTTCTTC. This codes for CASSQSPGVEQFF.

The chain joins TRBV19 to TRBJ2-2; TRBD1 is a possible D gene (5 bases). The CDR3 length is 13 residues. Germline V gene sequence: CDR1 LNHDA, CDR2 SQIVND (reference sequence). V lost 8 bases and J 0 bases, leaving 7 bases between the germline ends. The CDR3 DNA sequence: TGTGCCAGTTCGACAGCGAACACCGGGGAGCTGTTTTTT. This codes for CASSTANTGELFF. Complete variable domain (other parts from reference TRBV19 and TRBJ2-2): DGGITQSPKYLFRKEGQNVTLSCEQNLNHDAMYWYRQDPGQGLRLIYYSQIVNDFQKGDIAEGYSVSREKKESFPLTVTSAQKNPTAFYLCASSTANTGELFFGEGSRLTVL.